These 5 T cell receptor beta chains were all obtained from the same sample, sequenced in a study of T cell responses to AZD1222 COVID-19 vaccine. Clones were read by immunoSEQ multiplex PCR, and TCRdb kept only the in-frame ones, dropping some. The data hold about 100,000 clones, with around 86% observed a single time. Sequencing was performed on peripheral blood, taken on day 0 of AZD1222 vaccination. The source of these receptors is an adult in good health.

The CDR3 spells CASSPAGTSRADTQYF. As DNA, the CDR3 is TGCGCCAGCAGCCCTGCCGGGACTAGCCGCGCCGATACGCAGTATTTT. The J gene is TRBJ2-3, the V gene TRBV5-1, with 9 bases matching TRBD2. The CDR3 totals 16 residues. V shed 4 bases and J 6 bases; nucleotides not matched to a gene: 12. Germline V CDR1 and CDR2: SGHRS, YFSETQ.

The chain combines TRBV30 with TRBJ2-2, with D possibly TRBD2 on 6 matching bases. The CDR3 sequence is 14 residues long. Germline assignment: CDR1 GTSNPN and CDR2 SVGIG (reference sequence). V dropped 0 bases and J dropped 6 bases, with 11 bases sitting between them. Written as DNA, the CDR3 is TGTGCCTGGAGTGTCGAGAGCGGGCCCGGGGAGCTGTTTTTT. It yields the protein CAWSVESGPGELFF.

The gene calls are TRBV7-8 and TRBJ2-5; TRBD2 agrees at 7 bases. In germline, CDR1 is SGHVS, CDR2 FQNEAQ. V lost 7 bases to trimming and J lost 5 bases; unmatched junction nucleotides: 13. CDR3 length equals 15 residues. CDR3 coding DNA: TGTGCCAGCACCTCCCTAGCCCGGGAGGAGGAGACCCAGTACTTC. Residues: CASTSLAREEETQYF.

The chain couples TRBV11-3 to TRBJ2-5; 8 bases align to TRBD2. Trimming cost V 3 bases and J 4 bases; bases outside gene matches: 7. The CDR3 has 15 amino acids. Germline V gives CDR1 SGHNT, CDR2 YENEEA. CDR3 sequence reads: CASSFYTSGLETQYF. CDR3 nucleotide sequence: TGTGCCAGCAGCTTTTATACTAGCGGCTTAGAGACCCAGTACTTC.

This chain joins TRBV7-9 and TRBJ2-1; TRBD2 aligns across 7 bases. This CDR3 is 15 amino acids long. V gave up 1 base and J gave up 7 bases; unmatched junction bases: 7. Germline CDR1 reads SEHNR; CDR2 reads FQNEAQ (reference sequence). The CDR3 bases are TGTGCCAGCAGCTTAGTTGCGGGGGAGGGGAATGAGCAGTTCTTC. Its protein product is CASSLVAGEGNEQFF.